This T cell receptor beta chain came from a study of blood T cell repertoires in COVID-19. Study-wide background: Acute and convalescent COVID-19 samples came from the United States, Italy and Spain.

In the source study's methods: It was from reference gene primer amplification that nucleated cell counts were estimated. Profiling relied on immunoSEQ multiplex PCR, and the TCRdb table lists in-frame clones only, not all of them. D and trimming come from the DNA, and the V and J calls and clone size come from that table. The table shows approximately 75,000 clones, with approximately 86% occurring only once. CDR3 length equals 13 residues. Germline V lookup: CDR1 SGHDT, CDR2 YYEEEE. Trimming pared 0 bases from V and 4 bases from J, leaving 7 bases between. This clonotype was obtained from a man older than 75 with COVID-19, enrolled during active disease. The sequencing sample was made of peripheral blood. The chain has TRBV5-6 and TRBJ1-1, with D maybe TRBD1 (5 bases). Here the CDR3 reads CASSLGRGTEAFF. CDR3 nucleotides: TGTGCCAGCAGCTTGGGTAGGGGCACTGAAGCTTTCTTT.